The next 21 T cell receptor beta chains were all read from a single sample in a study of shared clonotypes between healthy human individuals. Naive CD8 cells comprised CD45RO-negative, CCR7-positively selected cells, excluding terminally differentiated effector memory CD45RA+ cells. Data came from immunoSEQ multiplex PCR; TCRdb stores just in-frame clones and leaves some out. Of around 2,000,000 clones in the sample, just under 95% are singletons; the top ten hold roughly 1.2%. The sample taken for sequencing was naive CD8+ T cells sorted from blood. These receptors came from a man aged 18-30 years in good health.

The chain links TRBV5-6 to TRBJ1-1; D unclear. This CDR3 contains 12 residues. The V end lost 0 bases, the J end lost 7 bases, and 7 bases lay between the germline ends. The germline gives CDR1 SGHDT, CDR2 YYEEEE. DNA for the CDR3: TGTGCCAGCAGCTTGGTTCCGTATGAAGCTTTCTTT. Translated, it gives CASSLVPYEAFF.

This chain links TRBV5-1 with TRBJ2-7, with TRBD1 matching 10 bases. This CDR3 spans 15 amino acids. Germline lookup yields CDR1 SGHRS and CDR2 YFSETQ. Losses at the gene ends were 0 bases for V and 3 bases for J; bases not matched to a gene: 3. CDR3 protein: CASSLGTGGIYEQYF. CDR3 DNA sequence: TGCGCCAGCAGCTTGGGGACAGGGGGTATCTACGAGCAGTACTTC.

This rearrangement joins TRBV2 to TRBJ2-1; TRBD2 matches at 8 bases. The CDR3 runs 14 residues. V was clipped by 2 bases and J by 5 bases; unmatched bases: 2. The germline CDR1 and CDR2 sequences are SNHLY and FYNNEI. The CDR3 sequence: CASSEQRGHNEQFF. For the CDR3, the DNA is TGTGCCAGCAGTGAACAGCGGGGGCACAATGAGCAGTTCTTC. Based on the CDR3 plus reference TRBV2 and TRBJ2-1, the full variable domain is EPEVTQTPSHQVTQMGQEVILRCVPISNHLYFYWYRQILGQKVEFLVSFYNNEISEKSEIFDDQFSVERPDGSNFTLKIRSTKLEDSAMYFCASSEQRGHNEQFFGPGTRLTVL.

On this clone itself: The same CDR3 also results from other DNA sequences found in this sample. The CDR3 protein is CASSLVGGTDTQYF. CDR3 DNA: TGTGCCAGCAGCTTGGTGGGGGGCACAGATACGCAGTATTTT. V gene TRBV11-2 combines with J gene TRBJ2-3; D possibly uses TRBD1 or TRBD2 (5 bases each). With 3 bases removed from V and 1 base from J, the gap between germline ends came to 8 bases. CDR1 and CDR2 from the germline V gene are SGHAT and FQNNGV. The CDR3 spans 14 residues.

V usage is TRBV6-5 and J usage is TRBJ2-3; D call uncertain. V shed 4 bases and J shed 5 bases, with 13 bases lying between them. The germline V gene encodes CDR1 MNHEY and CDR2 SVGAGI. The CDR3 sequence is 14 residues long. CDR3 sequence (DNA): TGTGCCAGCAGTTTTTACCCCGGTGGAGATACGCAGTATTTT. Amino acid sequence: CASSFYPGGDTQYF.

The rearrangement joins TRBV5-1 to TRBJ1-1; D gene ambiguous. CDR3 length: 12 amino acids. V dropped 5 bases and J dropped 1 base, with 6 bases sitting between them. Germline lookup yields CDR1 SGHRS and CDR2 YFSETQ. CDR3 loop: CASSGENTEAFF. For the CDR3, the DNA is TGCGCCAGCAGTGGGGAGAACACTGAAGCTTTCTTT.

J is TRBJ1-1 and V is TRBV29-1, with 9 bases that match TRBD1. Germline lookup yields CDR1 SQVTM and CDR2 ANQGSEA. The CDR3 has 15 amino acids. V dropped 3 bases and J dropped 2; count of bases not matched to a gene: 7. The CDR3 DNA follows: TGCAGCGTTGAGAAGGACAGGGGAACAAACACTGAAGCTTTCTTT. It translates to CSVEKDRGTNTEAFF.

The chain is built from TRBV9 and TRBJ1-4; TRBD1 might be the D (6 bases). CDR1 is SGDLS, CDR2 YYNGEE, per germline. The V gene lost 3 bases and the J gene lost 6 bases, with 18 bases spanning the gap. The CDR3 has 16 residues. The DNA of the CDR3 is TGTGCCAGCAGCGCCCCCGTAACAGGGAGTGATGAAAAACTGTTTTTT. Its translation is CASSAPVTGSDEKLFF.

This chain connects TRBV27 to TRBJ2-7; D is perhaps TRBD1 or TRBD2 (6 bases each). The CDR3 loop spans 15 amino acids. Germline V gene data show CDR1 as MNHEY and CDR2 as SMNVEV (reference sequence). V was shortened by 6 bases and J by 7 bases, with 22 bases between the two germline ends. The CDR3 nucleotides are TGTGCCAGCAGCCCGAGAAACTCGGGGGCCGAAGAGCAGTACTTC. It yields the protein CASSPRNSGAEEQYF.

J is TRBJ2-3 and V is TRBV5-4; possible D gene TRBD2, 7 bases. Germline lookup yields CDR1 SGHNT and CDR2 YYREEE (reference sequence). The CDR3 has 14 residues. Deletions cut 4 bases from V and 6 bases from J, with 15 bases between. The CDR3 bases are TGTGCCAGCAGCAAGAAGGGAGGGGGGGATACGCAGTATTTT. This gives the protein CASSKKGGGDTQYF.

The chain combines TRBV6-5 with TRBJ2-1, with TRBD2 matching over 7 bases. Germline CDR1 is MNHEY and CDR2 is SVGAGI. V lost 2 bases and J lost 2; bases outside the gene matches: 3. The CDR3 length is 15 residues. CDR3 nucleotide sequence: TGTGCCAGCAGTTACGGGCGGGAGCCCTACAATGAGCAGTTCTTC. Protein sequence: CASSYGREPYNEQFF.

This chain links TRBV19 with TRBJ1-5, with D perhaps TRBD1 (5 bases). This CDR3 has 15 amino acids. The V end lost 3 bases, the J end lost 1 base, and 10 bases lay between the germline ends. Per germline, CDR1 LNHDA and CDR2 SQIVND (reference sequence). Written as DNA, the CDR3 is TGTGCCAGTAGTATGATTTGGGGGAGCAATCAGCCCCAGCATTTT. Protein sequence: CASSMIWGSNQPQHF.

In DNA, the CDR3 is TGTGCCATCAGTGATGGACAGGGTGGTGAGACCCAGTACTTC. Encoded protein: CAISDGQGGETQYF. This chain connects TRBV10-3 to TRBJ2-5, with 8 bases that match TRBD1. The CDR3 length is 14 residues. Germline assignment: CDR1 ENHRY and CDR2 SYGVKD. J lost 5 bases, V lost 3 bases, and 5 bases had no gene match.

Concerning this clone: An end of the junction differs from the germline gene, which may be a read error. The chain carries TRBV27 and TRBJ2-7; 8 bases match TRBD2. CDR3 length equals 18 residues. The V gene's germline CDR1 is MNHEY and CDR2 SMNVEV (reference sequence). CDR3 protein: CASSLSPLGLAGDHEQYF. CDR3 nucleotide sequence: TGTGCCAGCAGCTTATCCCCTCTCGGACTAGCAGGAGACCACGAGCAGTACTTC.

The chain is built from TRBV2 and TRBJ2-3, with 7 bases that match TRBD2. This CDR3 region has 17 residues. Trimming cost V 6 bases and J 5 bases; bases outside gene matches: 17. The V gene's germline CDR1 is SNHLY and CDR2 FYNNEI. CDR3 coding DNA: TGTGCCAGCAGGCCCCGACGGGGGAGGGCCCTCGGAGATACGCAGTATTTT. Translated, it gives CASRPRRGRALGDTQYF.

V is TRBV6-5 and J is TRBJ2-3; D is undetermined. Between the trimmed V and J ends, which lost 1 base and 3 bases, there was a span of 11 bases. This CDR3 has 15 amino acids. The germline gives CDR1 MNHEY, CDR2 SVGAGI. The CDR3 DNA follows: TGTGCCAGCAGTTACTATGCGGCTGAAACAGATACGCAGTATTTT. The encoded protein is CASSYYAAETDTQYF.

The chain has TRBV7-9 and TRBJ2-1; 16 bases map to TRBD2. The CDR3 consists of 18 residues. Per germline, CDR1 SEHNR and CDR2 FQNEAQ (reference sequence). J lost 8 bases, V lost 6 bases, and 13 bases had no gene match. CDR3 sequence reads: CASSPPLGLAGGPHEQFF. The CDR3 coding sequence is TGTGCCAGCAGTCCTCCCTTGGGACTAGCGGGGGGGCCGCATGAGCAGTTCTTC.

The chain links TRBV10-1 to TRBJ2-3; no definite D call. This CDR3 has 15 amino acids. V lost 0 bases and J 1 base, leaving 8 bases between the germline ends. From germline, CDR1 is WNHNN and CDR2 SYGVQD (reference sequence). The CDR3 reads CASSESIDGTDTQYF. CDR3 nucleotide sequence: TGCGCCAGCAGTGAGTCGATAGACGGCACAGATACGCAGTATTTT.

This clone appeared once. The chain uses TRBV7-9 and TRBJ2-3; D is undetermined. The CDR3 totals 16 residues. V shed 1 base and J shed 0 bases, with 11 bases lying between them. Germline V gene data show CDR1 as SEHNR and CDR2 as FQNEAQ (reference sequence). The CDR3 region is CASSLDSGISTDTQYF. CDR3 nucleotides: TGTGCCAGCAGCTTAGATTCTGGGATCAGCACAGATACGCAGTATTTT. Complete variable domain (other parts from reference TRBV7-9 and TRBJ2-3): DTGVSQNPRHKITKRGQNVTFRCDPISEHNRLYWYRQTLGQGPEFLTYFQNEAQLEKSRLLSDRFSAERPKGSFSTLEIQRTEQGDSAMYLCASSLDSGISTDTQYFGPGTRLTVL.

The rearrangement joins TRBV7-9 to TRBJ2-5, with D unclear. V was pared by 5 bases and J by 1 base, with 11 bases between. The CDR3 has 14 amino acids. Germline V gene data show CDR1 as SEHNR and CDR2 as FQNEAQ (reference sequence). The CDR3 nucleotides are TGTGCCAGCAGCCTCCTTGTAGGCCAAGAGACCCAGTACTTC. Its protein product is CASSLLVGQETQYF.

This clone showed up just once. The chain has TRBV5-6 and TRBJ2-7, with a weak D call TRBD1 (6 bases). The ends were cut back, 4 bases at V and 2 bases at J, with 13 bases in the middle. From germline, CDR1 is SGHDT and CDR2 YYEEEE. The CDR3 covers 14 residues. CDR3: CASSGARGTYEQYF. The CDR3 DNA is TGTGCCAGCAGCGGGGCCAGGGGCACCTACGAGCAGTACTTC.